The source of this T cell receptor (beta chain) is a study of T cells in Graves' hyperthyroidism and ophthalmopathy. Amplified TCR beta CDR3 regions came from RNA transcripts. HTBI primers were employed in a first-round RT-PCR of the TCR CDR3. TCRdb re-analysed the multiplex PCR reads in MiXCR, keeping a single row per CDR3 protein. This table holds a few hundred thousand distinct CDR3 sequences, roughly 14% found once. This clonotype was seen only a few times. Reasons for excluding patients were uncontrolled infection, other autoimmune disease, pregnancy or lactation. Trimming took 2 bases from V and 4 from J, leaving 12 bases between them. The CDR3 is 14 residues long. The germline gives CDR1 SGHRS, CDR2 YFSETQ.

The specimen was blood. The clonotype comes from a man in his thirties or forties with Graves' hyperthyroidism that later progressed to Graves' ophthalmopathy. V is TRBV5-1 and J is TRBJ1-1; D is uncertain. The CDR3 DNA sequence: TGCGCCAGCAGCTTAAGCCCTGGGGTCACTGAAGCTTTCTTT. This codes for CASSLSPGVTEAFF.